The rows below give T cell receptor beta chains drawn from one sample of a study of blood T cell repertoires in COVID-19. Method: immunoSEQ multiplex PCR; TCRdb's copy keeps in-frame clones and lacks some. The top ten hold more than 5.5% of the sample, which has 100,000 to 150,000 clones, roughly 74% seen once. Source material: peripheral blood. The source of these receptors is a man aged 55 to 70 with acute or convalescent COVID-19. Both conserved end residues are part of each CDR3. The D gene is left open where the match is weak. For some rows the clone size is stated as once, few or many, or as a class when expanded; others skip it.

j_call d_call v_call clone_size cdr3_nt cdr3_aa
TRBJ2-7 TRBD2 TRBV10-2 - TGCGCCAGCACCGAGACTAGCGGGAGTATCTACGAGCAGTACTTC CASTETSGSIYEQYF
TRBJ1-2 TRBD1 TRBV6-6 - TGTGCCAGCAGTTCCCCCAGGGGGGATGGCTACACCTTC CASSSPRGDGYTF
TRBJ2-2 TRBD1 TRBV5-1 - TGCGCCAGCAGCTCCACCGGACAGGGCTCCGGGGAGCTGTTTTTT CASSSTGQGSGELFF
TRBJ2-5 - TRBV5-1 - TGCGCCAGCAGCTTGTTCACCATGTCGACAGCGACCCAAGAGACCCAGTACTTC CASSLFTMSTATQETQYF
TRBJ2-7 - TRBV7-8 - TGTGCCAGCAGCTTAATTGAGGAAGGGGCCTACGAGCAGTACTTC CASSLIEEGAYEQYF
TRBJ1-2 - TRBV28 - TGTGCCAGCAGTTTAGCCAGGGGAGGGTTCTTCTACACCTTC CASSLARGGFFYTF
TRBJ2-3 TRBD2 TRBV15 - TGTGCCACCCGGCCGGGGGGCGGGAGGCAACCTAGCACAGATACGCAGTATTTT CATRPGGGRQPSTDTQYF
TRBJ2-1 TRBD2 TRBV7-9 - TGTGCCAGCAGTCTAGCGGTAGCGGGGGCTCAGCAGTTCTTC CASSLAVAGAQQFF
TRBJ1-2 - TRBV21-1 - TGTGCCAGCACCAAAGCAGACAGGGCTTCTAACTATGGCTACACCTTC CASTKADRASNYGYTF
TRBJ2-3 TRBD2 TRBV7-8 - TGTGCCAGCACCCCTCCCCGCCCTAGCGGAGGTGTACAGACGCAGTATTTT CASTPPRPSGGVQTQYF
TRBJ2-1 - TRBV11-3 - TGTGCCAGCAGCATGGCAGGGGCGGAGGTCGAGCAGTTCTTC CASSMAGAEVEQFF
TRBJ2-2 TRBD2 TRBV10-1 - TGCGCCAGCAGTCCACTAGCGGGGGCAGGCGGGGAGCTGTTTTTT CASSPLAGAGGELFF
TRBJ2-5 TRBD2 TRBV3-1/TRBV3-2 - TGTGCCAGCAGCCACGGACTAGCGGGGGGGGAGGAGACCCAGTACTTC CASSHGLAGGEETQYF
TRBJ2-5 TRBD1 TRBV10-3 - TGTGCCATCAGACCGGACAGGGCGGGGGAGACCCAGTACTTC CAIRPDRAGETQYF
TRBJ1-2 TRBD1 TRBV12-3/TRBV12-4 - TGTGCCAGCAGTCGGGACAGCCCATGGGGCTACACCTTC CASSRDSPWGYTF
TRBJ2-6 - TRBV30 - TGTGCCTGGAGTCAGGACAGCTCTGGGGCCAACGTCCTGACTTTC CAWSQDSSGANVLTF
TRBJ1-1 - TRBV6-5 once TGTGCCAGCAGTTACGCGGGGAAGAACACTGAAGCTTTCTTT CASSYAGKNTEAFF
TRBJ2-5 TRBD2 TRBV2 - TGTGCCAGCAGTTCCGAGGGCGGGGGCCAAGAGACCCAGTACTTC CASSSEGGGQETQYF
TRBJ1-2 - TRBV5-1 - TGCGCCAGCAGCCCCGGGCCGGGGGGCGACTATGGCTACACCTTC CASSPGPGGDYGYTF
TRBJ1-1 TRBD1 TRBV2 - TGTGCCAGCAGTAATGACAGGACAGGGAACACTGAAGCTTTCTTT CASSNDRTGNTEAFF
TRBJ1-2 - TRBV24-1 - TGTGCCACCAGAGACACGACAATTTTTGGCTACACCTTC CATRDTTIFGYTF
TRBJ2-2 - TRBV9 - TGTGCCAGCAGCGTAGTGACAGGCCTTAACACCGGGGAGCTGTTTTTT CASSVVTGLNTGELFF
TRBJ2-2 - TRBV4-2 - TGTGCCAGCAGCCAAGATGGGGGGGCCGGCACCGGGGAGCTGTTTTTT CASSQDGGAGTGELFF
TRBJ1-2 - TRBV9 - TGTGCCAGCACCGTTCGGGGGGGTGACTATGGCTACACCTTC CASTVRGGDYGYTF